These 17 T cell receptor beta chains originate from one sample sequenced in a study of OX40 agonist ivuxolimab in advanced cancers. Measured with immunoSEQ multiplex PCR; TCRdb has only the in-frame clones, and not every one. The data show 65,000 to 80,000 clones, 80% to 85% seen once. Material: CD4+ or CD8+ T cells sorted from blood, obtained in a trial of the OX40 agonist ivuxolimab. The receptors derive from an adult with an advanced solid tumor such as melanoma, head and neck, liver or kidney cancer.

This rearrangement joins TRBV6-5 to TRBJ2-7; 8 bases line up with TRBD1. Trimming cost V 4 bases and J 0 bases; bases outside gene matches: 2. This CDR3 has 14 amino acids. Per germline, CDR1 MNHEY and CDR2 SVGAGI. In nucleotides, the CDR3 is TGTGCCAGCAGTTCTACAGGGGGCTCCTACGAGCAGTACGTC. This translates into CASSSTGGSYEQYV.

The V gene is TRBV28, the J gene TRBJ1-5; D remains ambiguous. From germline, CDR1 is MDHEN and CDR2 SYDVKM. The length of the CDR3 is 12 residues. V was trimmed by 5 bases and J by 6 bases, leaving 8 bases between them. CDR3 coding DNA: TGTGCCAGCAGTGACGGCGGTCAGCCCCAGCATTTT. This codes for CASSDGGQPQHF.

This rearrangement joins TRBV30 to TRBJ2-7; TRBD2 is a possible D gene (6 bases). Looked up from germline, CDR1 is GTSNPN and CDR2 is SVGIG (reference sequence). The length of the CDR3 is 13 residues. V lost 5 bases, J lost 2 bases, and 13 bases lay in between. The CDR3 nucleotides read TGTGCCTGGGGAAGGGACTCGCCCTACGAGCAGTACTTC. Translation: CAWGRDSPYEQYF. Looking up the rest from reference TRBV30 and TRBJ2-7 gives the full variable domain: SQTIHQWPATLVQPVGSPLSLECTVEGTSNPNLYWYRQAAGRGLQLLFYSVGIGQISSEVPQNLSASRPQDRQFILSSKKLLLSDSGFYLCAWGRDSPYEQYFGPGTRLTVT.

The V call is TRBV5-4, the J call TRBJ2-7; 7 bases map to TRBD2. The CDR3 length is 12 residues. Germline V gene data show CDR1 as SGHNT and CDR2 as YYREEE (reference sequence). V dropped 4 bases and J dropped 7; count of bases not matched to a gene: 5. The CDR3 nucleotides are TGTGCCAGCAGCCCGGGGGGAGTTGAGCAGTACTTC. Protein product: CASSPGGVEQYF. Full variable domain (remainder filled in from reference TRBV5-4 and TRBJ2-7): ETGVTQSPTHLIKTRGQQVTLRCSSQSGHNTVSWYQQALGQGPQFIFQYYREEENGRGNFPPRFSGLQFPNYSSELNVNALELDDSALYLCASSPGGVEQYFGPGTRLTVT.

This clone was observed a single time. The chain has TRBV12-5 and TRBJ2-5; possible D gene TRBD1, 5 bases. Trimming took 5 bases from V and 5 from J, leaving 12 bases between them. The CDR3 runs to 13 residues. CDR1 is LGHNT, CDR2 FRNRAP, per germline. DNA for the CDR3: TGTGCTAGTGGTAAGGACACGGTCGAGACCCAGTACTTC. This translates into CASGKDTVETQYF.

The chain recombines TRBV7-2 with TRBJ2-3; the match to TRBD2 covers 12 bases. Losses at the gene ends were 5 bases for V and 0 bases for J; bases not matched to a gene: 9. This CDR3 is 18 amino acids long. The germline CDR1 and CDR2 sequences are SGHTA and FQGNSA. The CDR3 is CASSTPSGGDSSTDTQYF. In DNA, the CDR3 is TGTGCCAGCAGCACTCCTAGCGGGGGGGACTCTAGCACAGATACGCAGTATTTT. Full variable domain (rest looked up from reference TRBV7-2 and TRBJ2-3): GAGVSQSPSNKVTEKGKDVELRCDPISGHTALYWYRQSLGQGLEFLIYFQGNSAPDKSGLPSDRFSAERTGGSVSTLTIQRTQQEDSAVYLCASSTPSGGDSSTDTQYFGPGTRLTVL.

DNA of the CDR3: TGTGCCAGCAGCTCCGCCGCCACCCCTGAAAAACTGTTTTTT. The encoded protein is CASSSAATPEKLFF. The chain combines TRBV7-2 with TRBJ1-4; no firm D call. Germline V lookup: CDR1 SGHTA, CDR2 FQGNSA. CDR3 length: 14 amino acids. V lost 4 bases and J 7 bases, leaving 13 bases between the germline ends. Variable domain in full (rest from reference TRBV7-2 and TRBJ1-4): GAGVSQSPSNKVTEKGKDVELRCDPISGHTALYWYRQSLGQGLEFLIYFQGNSAPDKSGLPSDRFSAERTGGSVSTLTIQRTQQEDSAVYLCASSSAATPEKLFFGSGTQLSVL.

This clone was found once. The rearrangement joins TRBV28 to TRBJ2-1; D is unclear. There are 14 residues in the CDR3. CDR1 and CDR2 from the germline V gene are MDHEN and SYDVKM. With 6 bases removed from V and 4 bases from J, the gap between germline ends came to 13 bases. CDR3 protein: CASRTAQHYNEQFF. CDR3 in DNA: TGTGCCAGCAGGACTGCGCAGCATTACAATGAGCAGTTCTTC.

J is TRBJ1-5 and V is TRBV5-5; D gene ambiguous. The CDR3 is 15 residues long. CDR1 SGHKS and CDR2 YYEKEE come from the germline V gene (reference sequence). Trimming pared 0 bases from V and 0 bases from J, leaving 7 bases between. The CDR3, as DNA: TGTGCCAGCAGCTTGGAAGGGAATAGCAATCAGCCCCAGCATTTT. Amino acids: CASSLEGNSNQPQHF. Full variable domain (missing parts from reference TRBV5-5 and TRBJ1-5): DAGVTQSPTHLIKTRGQQVTLRCSPISGHKSVSWYQQVLGQGPQFIFQYYEKEERGRGNFPDRFSARQFPNYSSELNVNALLLGDSALYLCASSLEGNSNQPQHFGDGTRLSIL.

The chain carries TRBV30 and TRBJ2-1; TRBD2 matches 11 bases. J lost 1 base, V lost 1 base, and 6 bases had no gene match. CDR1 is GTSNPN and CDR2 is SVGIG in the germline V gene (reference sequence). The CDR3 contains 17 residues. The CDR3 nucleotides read TGTGCCTGGAGTGGTTCTAGCGGGAGGCGGTCCTACAATGAGCAGTTCTTC. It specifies CAWSGSSGRRSYNEQFF.

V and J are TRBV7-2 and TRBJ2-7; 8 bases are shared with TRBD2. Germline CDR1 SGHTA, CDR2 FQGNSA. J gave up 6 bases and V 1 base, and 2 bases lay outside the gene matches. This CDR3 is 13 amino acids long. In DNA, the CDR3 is TGTACCAGCAGCTTAGTTGCGGGGGGCGAGCAGTACGTC. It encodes CTSSLVAGGEQYV.

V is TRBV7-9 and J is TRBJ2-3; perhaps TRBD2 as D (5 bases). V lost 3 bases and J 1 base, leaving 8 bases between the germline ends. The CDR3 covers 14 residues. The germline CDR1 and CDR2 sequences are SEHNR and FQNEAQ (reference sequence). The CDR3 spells CASSFPRGTDTQYF. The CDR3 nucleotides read TGTGCCAGCAGCTTCCCGCGGGGCACAGATACGCAGTATTTT.

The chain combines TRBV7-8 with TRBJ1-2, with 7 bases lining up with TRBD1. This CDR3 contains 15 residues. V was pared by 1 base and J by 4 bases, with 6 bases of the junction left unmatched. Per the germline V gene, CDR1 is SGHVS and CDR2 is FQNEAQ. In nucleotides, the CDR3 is TGTGCCAGCAGCTTAGGGACAGGAGTGGCCTATGGCTACACCTTC. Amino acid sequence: CASSLGTGVAYGYTF. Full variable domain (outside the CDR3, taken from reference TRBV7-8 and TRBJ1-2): GAGVSQSPRYKVAKRGQDVALRCDPISGHVSLFWYQQALGQGPEFLTYFQNEAQLDKSGLPSDRFFAERPEGSVSTLKIQRTQQEDSAVYLCASSLGTGVAYGYTFGSGTRLTVV.

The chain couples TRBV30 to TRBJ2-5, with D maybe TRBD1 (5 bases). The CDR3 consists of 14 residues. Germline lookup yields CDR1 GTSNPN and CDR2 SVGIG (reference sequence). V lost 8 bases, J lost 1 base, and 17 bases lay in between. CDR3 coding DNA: TGTGCCACCGACCGTGGACACCTCCAAGAGACCCAGTACTTC. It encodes CATDRGHLQETQYF.

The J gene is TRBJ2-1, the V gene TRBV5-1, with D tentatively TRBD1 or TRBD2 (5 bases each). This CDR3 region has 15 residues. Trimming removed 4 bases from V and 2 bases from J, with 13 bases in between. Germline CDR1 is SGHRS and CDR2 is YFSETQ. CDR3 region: CASSVTGTAYNEQFF. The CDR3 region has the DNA TGCGCCAGCAGCGTCACCGGGACGGCCTACAATGAGCAGTTCTTC.

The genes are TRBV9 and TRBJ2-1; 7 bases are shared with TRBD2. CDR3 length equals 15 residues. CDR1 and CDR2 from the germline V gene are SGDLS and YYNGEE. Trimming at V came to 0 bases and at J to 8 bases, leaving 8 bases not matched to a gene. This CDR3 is CASSVVAGVVDEQFF. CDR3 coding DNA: TGTGCCAGCAGCGTAGTTGCGGGAGTGGTCGATGAGCAGTTCTTC.

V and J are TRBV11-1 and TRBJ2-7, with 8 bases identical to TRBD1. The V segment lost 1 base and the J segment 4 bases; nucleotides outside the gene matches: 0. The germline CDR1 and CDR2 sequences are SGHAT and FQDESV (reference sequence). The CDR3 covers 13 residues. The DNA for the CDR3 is TGTGCCAGCAGCTTAGACAGGGGGTACGAGCAGTACTTC. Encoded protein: CASSLDRGYEQYF.